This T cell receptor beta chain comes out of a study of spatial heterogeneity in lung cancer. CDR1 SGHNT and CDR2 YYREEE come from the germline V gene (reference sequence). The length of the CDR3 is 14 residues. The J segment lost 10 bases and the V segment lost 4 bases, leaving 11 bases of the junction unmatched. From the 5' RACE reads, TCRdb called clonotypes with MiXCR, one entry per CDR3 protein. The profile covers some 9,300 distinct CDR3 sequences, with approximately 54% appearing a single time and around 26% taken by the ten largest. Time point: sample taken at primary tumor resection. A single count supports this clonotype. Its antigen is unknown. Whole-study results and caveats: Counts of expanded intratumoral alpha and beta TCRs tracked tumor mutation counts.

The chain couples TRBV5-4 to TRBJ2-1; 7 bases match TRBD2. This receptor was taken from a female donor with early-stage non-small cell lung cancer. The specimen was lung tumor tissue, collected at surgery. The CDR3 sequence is CASSRRVGEGEQFF. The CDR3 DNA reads TGTGCCAGCAGCCGGCGGGTCGGGGAGGGCGAGCAGTTCTTC.